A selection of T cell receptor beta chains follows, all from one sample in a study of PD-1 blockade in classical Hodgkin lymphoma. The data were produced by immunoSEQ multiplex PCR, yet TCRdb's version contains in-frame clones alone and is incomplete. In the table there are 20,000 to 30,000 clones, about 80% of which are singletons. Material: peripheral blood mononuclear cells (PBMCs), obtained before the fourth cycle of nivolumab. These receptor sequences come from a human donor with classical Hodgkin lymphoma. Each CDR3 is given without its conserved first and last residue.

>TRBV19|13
ASSPQFRQQTEAF
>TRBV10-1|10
ASSPGGREQY
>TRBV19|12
ASSPGTASYEQY
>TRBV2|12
ASTSGGAADTQY
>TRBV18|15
ASSPLGTGGSNYGYT
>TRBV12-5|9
ASGYYNEQF
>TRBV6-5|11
ASSYSLYNEQF
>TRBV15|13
ASSRAGRGNTEAF
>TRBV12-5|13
ASGLVRTVHTEAF
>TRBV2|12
ASMIEQSTYEQY
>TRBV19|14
ASSPPGQPTNEKLF
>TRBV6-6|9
ASMLNTEAF
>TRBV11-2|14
ASSSQLSGGGDGYT
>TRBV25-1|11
ASSMTANTEAF
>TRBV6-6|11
ASSYSIYRELF
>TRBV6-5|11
ASSYSPSTEAF
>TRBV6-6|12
ASSRQAINQPQH
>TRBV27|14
ASSLSGQGVHTEAF
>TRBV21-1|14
ASSDPGQANTGELF
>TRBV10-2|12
ASQTPRGADTQY
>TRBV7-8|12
ASSPRTGLNIQY
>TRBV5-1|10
ASSLDGEKLF
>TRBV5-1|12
ASSLLSNTGELF
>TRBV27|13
ASSEEGGMNTEAF
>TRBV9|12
ASSVAGGNTEAF
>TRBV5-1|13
ASSSQGGSYNEQF
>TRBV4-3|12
ASSLTGLNTEAF
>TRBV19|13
ASSLGGTGASEQY
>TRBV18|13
ASSERSLSTDTQY
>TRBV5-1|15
ASSLRPAIAMGTEAF
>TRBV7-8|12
ASSIEGTTSPLH
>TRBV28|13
ASRDGTGWAYGYT
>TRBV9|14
ASSVEGRRMNQPQH
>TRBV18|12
ASSPGIVNQPQH
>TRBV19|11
ARQGYGNQPQH
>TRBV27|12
ASSFLGRDEKLF
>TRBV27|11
ASRLGPSYGYT
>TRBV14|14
ASSRKLGLAQETQY
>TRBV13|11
ASSLVYDTEAF
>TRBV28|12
ASTSPGLGYEQY
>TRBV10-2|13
ASSGLRDPGTEAF
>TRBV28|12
ASSLPEGYYGYT
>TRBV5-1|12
ASSLPGSNTEAF
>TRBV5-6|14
ASSLATGAITDTQY
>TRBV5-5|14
ASSPLLGQGREKLF
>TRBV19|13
ASSMVRELADTQY
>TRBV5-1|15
ASSRQTGLGDWTQAF
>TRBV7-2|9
ASSLLAKQF
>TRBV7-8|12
ASSLTRGRTEAF
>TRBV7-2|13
ASSSRAAAVRRAF